Listed below are T cell receptor beta chains from one sample, sequenced in a study of memory CD4+ T cells and cytomegalovirus serostatus. The method was immunoSEQ multiplex PCR; TCRdb's version includes in-frame clones alone and lacks a portion of them. The top ten hold about 0.8% of the sample, which has about 48,000 clones, approximately 78% seen once. The source material was memory CD4+ T cells from blood. The receptors shown here come from an adult in good health and CMV-seronegative. Both conserved end residues are part of each CDR3. A D gene is named only where the DNA matches it firmly. Clone size is not always given. Where it is, it says once, few, many or a class for expanded clones.

j_gene	d_gene	v_gene	abundance	CDR3aa	CDR3nt
TRBJ1-4	NA	TRBV30	NA	CAWSAGWGEKLFF	TGTGCCTGGAGTGCAGGGTGGGGTGAAAAACTGTTTTTT
TRBJ1-3	TRBD1	TRBV18	once	CASSLIDRVDGNTIYF	TGTGCCAGCTCACTCATCGACAGGGTAGATGGAAACACCATATATTTT
TRBJ2-7	TRBD1	TRBV10-3	NA	CAISDPGQESYEQYF	TGTGCCATCAGTGACCCGGGACAGGAATCCTACGAGCAGTACTTC
TRBJ1-1	NA	TRBV6-5	few	CASSRGETEAFF	TGTGCCAGTTCCCGGGGGGAGACTGAAGCTTTCTTT
TRBJ2-7	TRBD1	TRBV5-1	NA	CASSIGTGTSEQYF	TGCGCCAGCAGCATCGGGACAGGGACAAGCGAGCAGTACTTC
TRBJ2-2	NA	TRBV7-2	NA	CASTLGTNTGELFF	TGTGCCAGCACCTTGGGGACCAACACCGGGGAGCTGTTTTTT
TRBJ1-4	NA	TRBV19	NA	CASSMPKRKLFF	TGTGCCAGTAGTATGCCCAAGCGAAAACTGTTTTTT
TRBJ2-7	NA	TRBV2	NA	CASSNRDGGYEQYF	TGTGCCAGCAGCAACAGGGATGGAGGCTACGAGCAGTACTTC
TRBJ1-6	NA	TRBV9	once	CASSVDPQVSPLHF	TGTGCCAGCAGCGTAGACCCCCAGGTATCACCCCTCCACTTT
TRBJ2-7	TRBD2	TRBV28	NA	CATSRGSGGPSRF	TGTGCCACCTCTCGGGGGTCGGGAGGGCCCTCGCGCTTC
TRBJ2-7	NA	TRBV10-3	NA	CATSTRNYEQYF	TGTGCCACCTCGACTAGAAATTACGAGCAGTACTTC
TRBJ2-5	NA	TRBV10-1	NA	CASSESTGPAQETQYF	TGCGCCAGCAGTGAGTCGACCGGGCCAGCCCAAGAGACCCAGTACTTC
TRBJ2-7	NA	TRBV30	NA	CAWSGTYEQYF	TGTGCCTGGAGCGGAACCTACGAGCAGTACTTC
TRBJ2-3	TRBD2	TRBV2	NA	CASSQRASGSTDTQYF	TGTGCCAGCAGCCAAAGGGCTAGCGGAAGCACAGATACGCAGTATTTT
TRBJ1-1	TRBD1	TRBV2	NA	CASSGQGGTEAFF	TGTGCCAGCAGTGGACAGGGAGGCACTGAAGCTTTCTTT
TRBJ2-1	TRBD2	TRBV10-3	NA	CAISEWLAGGNEQFF	TGTGCCATCAGTGAGTGGCTAGCGGGGGGGAATGAGCAGTTCTTC
TRBJ2-7	TRBD2	TRBV27	NA	CASQRSGRREQYF	TGTGCCAGCCAGAGGAGCGGGAGGAGGGAGCAGTACTTC
TRBJ2-7	NA	TRBV6-6	NA	CASSYQGPYEQYF	TGTGCCAGCAGTTACCAGGGACCCTACGAGCAGTACTTC
TRBJ1-2	NA	TRBV5-6	NA	CASIPLGGRRGYGYTF	TGTGCCAGCATCCCCCTTGGTGGCCGTAGGGGCTATGGCTACACCTTC
TRBJ2-7	NA	TRBV7-2	NA	CASSLDSLMYEQYF	TGTGCCAGCAGCTTAGACAGCCTAATGTACGAGCAGTACTTC
TRBJ2-7	TRBD1	TRBV2	few	CARGTGGSYEQYF	TGTGCCCGTGGGACAGGCGGCAGCTACGAGCAGTACTTC